These T cell receptor beta chains were read from a single sample in a study of T-cell reconstitution after alpha-beta-depleted transplantation in children. TCRdb re-called the PCR reads with MiXCR, one entry per CDR3 protein. The table has about 980,000 distinct CDR3 sequences, 25% to 35% seen once; the top ten hold over 25%. Sequenced material: PBMCs, mostly from graft donor cells, taken 360 days after TCRalphabeta/CD19-depleted stem cell transplant. These receptors all stem from a boy in the first two years of life who had a stem cell transplant for SCID, so the T cells may come from the graft donor. Each CDR3 is given with its conserved first and last residue. The D gene is left open where the match is weak. Clone size is not always given. Where it is, it says once, few, many or a class for expanded clones.

V	size	J	D	CDR3	DNA
TRBV7-7	.	TRBJ2-5	TRBD2	CASSFSPGLAFEEETQYF	TGTGCCAGCAGCTTCAGCCCGGGACTAGCCTTTGAGGAAGAGACCCAGTACTTC
TRBV25-1	.	TRBJ2-4	.	CASPRTPDNSSLAKNIQYF	TGTGCCAGCCCCCGGACACCTGACAATTCGTCGTTAGCCAAAAACATTCAGTACTTC
TRBV7-2	.	TRBJ2-3	TRBD2	CASSQRSGVVATDTQYF	TGTGCCAGCAGCCAGAGAAGCGGGGTAGTGGCTACAGATACGCAGTATTTT
TRBV7-2	few	TRBJ2-5	.	CASSLRLPQETQYF	TGTGCCAGCAGCCTAAGGTTACCGCAAGAGACCCAGTACTTC
TRBV20-1	few	TRBJ1-5	TRBD1	CSASRPGGGNQPQHF	TGCAGTGCGTCCAGGCCAGGGGGCGGCAATCAGCCCCAGCATTTT
TRBV4-3	few	TRBJ2-5	.	CASSQTKRRETQYF	TGCGCCAGCAGCCAAACGAAGCGTAGGGAGACCCAGTACTTC
TRBV7-2	few	TRBJ2-5	.	CASRGAFVQETQYF	TGTGCCAGCAGGGGGGCCTTCGTCCAAGAGACCCAGTACTTC
TRBV12-3/TRBV12-4	few	TRBJ1-1	.	CASQEAGSSLAAFF	TGTGCCAGCCAGGAAGCGGGTTCTTCCCTAGCAGCTTTCTTT
TRBV5-1	.	TRBJ2-3	.	CASSLGQLPRTDTQYF	TGCGCCAGCAGCTTGGGACAGCTTCCCCGCACAGATACGCAGTATTTT
TRBV10-3	.	TRBJ2-1	.	CAISADRLPGDNEQFF	TGTGCCATCAGTGCCGACAGGTTACCTGGGGACAATGAGCAGTTCTTC
TRBV4-2	.	TRBJ1-4	.	CASSHPISGGKLFF	TGTGCCAGCAGCCACCCTATCAGCGGAGGAAAACTGTTTTTT
TRBV20-1	few	TRBJ2-7	.	CSARDLYKGDYEQYF	TGCAGTGCTAGAGATCTCTATAAGGGGGACTACGAGCAGTACTTC
TRBV9	few	TRBJ2-1	TRBD2	CASSVRLAGEKEQFF	TGTGCCAGCAGCGTCCGACTAGCGGGGGAAAAGGAGCAGTTCTTC
TRBV29-1	few	TRBJ1-2	TRBD1	CSVRTGPQYGYTF	TGCAGCGTCCGGACAGGACCCCAATATGGCTACACCTTC
TRBV20-1	.	TRBJ1-2	.	CSAEDRTNYGYTF	TGCAGTGCGGAGGACAGAACTAACTATGGCTACACCTTC
TRBV7-2	.	TRBJ2-3	.	CASSSLGAGNTDTQYF	TGTGCCAGCAGCTCGCTCGGGGCGGGTAACACAGATACGCAGTATTTT
TRBV12-3/TRBV12-4	.	TRBJ2-2	.	CASSPPGTHTGELFF	TGTGCCAGCAGTCCCCCCGGGACCCACACCGGGGAGCTGTTTTTT
TRBV12-3/TRBV12-4	.	TRBJ2-3	TRBD2	CASTPRGGNTDTQYF	TGTGCCAGCACCCCGCGGGGGGGTAACACAGATACGCAGTATTTT